The source of this T cell receptor (beta chain) is a study of beta chain features in type 1 diabetes. This CDR3 has 14 amino acids. The V end was cut by 1 base, the J end by 6 bases, with 10 bases between. Germline V gene sequence: CDR1 LGHNA, CDR2 YNFKEQ. The isolated RNA, all of it, was reverse transcribed, so expressed TCRB transcripts were what got sequenced. This table comes from immunoSEQ multiplex PCR, and its TCRdb copy is limited to in-frame clones, with some not included. Of around 430,000 clones in the sample, roughly 30% are singletons; the top ten hold 0.05% to 0.065%. Heparinised blood was drawn once per donor, averaging approximately 100 mL.

The chain links TRBV4-2 to TRBJ1-5; D unclear. The sample comprised naive CD4+ T cells from blood. This receptor was obtained from a man between 18 and 35 years old in good health. The CDR3 nucleotides read TGTGCCAGCAGCCAAGGGGCAGCGGGTCAGCCCCAGCATTTT. It translates to CASSQGAAGQPQHF.